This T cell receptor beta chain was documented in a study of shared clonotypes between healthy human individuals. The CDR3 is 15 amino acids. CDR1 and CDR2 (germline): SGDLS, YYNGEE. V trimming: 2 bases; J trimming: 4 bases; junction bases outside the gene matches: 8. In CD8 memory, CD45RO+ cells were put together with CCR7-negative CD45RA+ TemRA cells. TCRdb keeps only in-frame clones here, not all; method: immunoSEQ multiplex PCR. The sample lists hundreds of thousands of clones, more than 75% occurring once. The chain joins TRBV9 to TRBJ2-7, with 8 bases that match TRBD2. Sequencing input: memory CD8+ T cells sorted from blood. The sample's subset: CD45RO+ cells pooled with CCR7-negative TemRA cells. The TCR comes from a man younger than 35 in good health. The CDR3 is CASSVGSGNTYEQYF. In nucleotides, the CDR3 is TGTGCCAGCAGCGTCGGTAGCGGGAATACGTACGAGCAGTACTTC.